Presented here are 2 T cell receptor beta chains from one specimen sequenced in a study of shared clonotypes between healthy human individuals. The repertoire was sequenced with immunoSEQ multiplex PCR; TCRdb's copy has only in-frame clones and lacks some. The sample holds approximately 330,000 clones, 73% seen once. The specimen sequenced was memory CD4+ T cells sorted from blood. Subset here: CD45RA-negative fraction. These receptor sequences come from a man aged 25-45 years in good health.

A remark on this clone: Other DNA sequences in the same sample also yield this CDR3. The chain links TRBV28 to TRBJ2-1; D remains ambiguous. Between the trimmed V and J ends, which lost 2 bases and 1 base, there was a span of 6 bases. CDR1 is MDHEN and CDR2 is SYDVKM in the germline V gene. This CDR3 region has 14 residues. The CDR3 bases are TGTGCCAGCAGTTTAATTGGGTCCTACAATGAGCAGTTCTTC. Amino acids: CASSLIGSYNEQFF.

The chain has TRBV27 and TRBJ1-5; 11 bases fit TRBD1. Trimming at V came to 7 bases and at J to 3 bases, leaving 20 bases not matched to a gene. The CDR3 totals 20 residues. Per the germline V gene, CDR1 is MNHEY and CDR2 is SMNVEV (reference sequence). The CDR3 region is CASIPGQGVYWSGDNQPQHF. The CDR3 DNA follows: TGTGCCAGCATTCCGGGACAGGGGGTGTATTGGTCGGGCGACAATCAGCCCCAGCATTTT.